Each of the 18 T cell receptor beta chains below was sequenced from the same sample in a study of blood T cell repertoires in COVID-19 (dated by TCRdb to between 2020 and 2021). The library was prepared using the immunoSEQ multiplex PCR assay. Not all clones reach the TCRdb copy of this immuneACCESS table, which keeps in-frame sequences only. Checked studies attribute under half of the gap to unresolved V genes and leave the rest unexplained. This sample gives 350,000 or so clones in total; around nine tenths of them show up just once. The ten largest clones take up about 0.94% of the sample. Sequences were obtained from PBMCs or T cells enriched from blood (not recorded which). The receptors come from a woman under 40 who had been exposed to COVID-19.

The chain couples TRBV28 to TRBJ2-7; D remains ambiguous. The CDR3 runs to 16 residues. V was shortened by 5 bases and J by 3 bases, with 20 bases between the two germline ends. Looked up from germline, CDR1 is MDHEN and CDR2 is SYDVKM. The DNA for the CDR3 is TGTGCCAGCAGTGTCGTCGGATGGGCTGAAAACTACGAGCAGTACTTC. Encoded protein: CASSVVGWAENYEQYF. The full variable domain, completed using reference TRBV28 and TRBJ2-7, is DVKVTQSSRYLVKRTGEKVFLECVQDMDHENMFWYRQDPGLGLRLIYFSYDVKMKEKGDIPEGYSVSREKKERFSLILESASTNQTSMYLCASSVVGWAENYEQYFGPGTRLTVT.

The chain links TRBV13 to TRBJ2-7; 8 positions agree with TRBD2. The CDR3 spans 16 residues. Germline V gives CDR1 PRHDT, CDR2 FYEKMQ (reference sequence). With 4 bases clipped from V and 2 bases from J, the junction kept 10 bases outside the gene matches. CDR3 in amino acids: CASSYRTSPSPYEQYF. The CDR3 DNA follows: TGTGCCAGCAGCTACCGGACTAGCCCAAGTCCCTACGAGCAGTACTTC.

V and J are TRBV9 and TRBJ1-4; D is unclear. V was cut by 1 base and J by 1 base, with 8 bases left in between. The CDR3 extends over 15 amino acids. CDR1 is SGDLS, CDR2 YYNGEE, per germline. The CDR3 nucleotides read TGTGCCAGCAGCGTATCCGAGGGAACTAATGAAAAACTGTTTTTT. This sequence encodes CASSVSEGTNEKLFF.

The chain couples TRBV5-4 to TRBJ2-1, with 10 nucleotides matching TRBD2. The CDR3 is 17 amino acids. V was pared by 0 bases and J by 4 bases, with 7 bases of the junction left unmatched. CDR1 SGHNT and CDR2 YYREEE come from the germline V gene (reference sequence). CDR3 loop: CASSLGSGTSVYNEQFF. The CDR3 region has the DNA TGTGCCAGCAGCTTGGGTTCCGGGACTAGCGTATACAATGAGCAGTTCTTC.

This CDR3 is CASSLPGPYPQHF. Here the CDR3 DNA reads TGTGCCAGCAGTTTACCTGGGCCATACCCCCAGCATTTT. V gene TRBV28 combines with J gene TRBJ1-5; D is ambiguous. Trimming cost V 2 bases and J 10 bases, with 12 bases left between them. This CDR3 comprises 13 residues. Germline CDR1 MDHEN, CDR2 SYDVKM.

The chain links TRBV19 to TRBJ2-5, with TRBD2 matching 8 bases. The CDR3 consists of 17 residues. Germline V CDR1 and CDR2: LNHDA, SQIVND (reference sequence). Trimming took 5 bases from V and 2 from J; bases not matched to a gene: 13. As DNA, the CDR3 is TGTGCCAGTAGTTTCGGGAGGGCCTCGAAGGGGCAAGAGACCCAGTACTTC. It is translated as CASSFGRASKGQETQYF.

The chain links TRBV7-6 to TRBJ1-1; D gene ambiguous. The CDR3 is made up of 14 amino acids. Germline-derived CDR1 and CDR2 are SGHVS and FNYEAQ. V was shortened by 5 bases and J by 4 bases, with 14 bases between the two germline ends. This CDR3 reads CASSPEAASTEAFF. CDR3 sequence (DNA): TGTGCCAGCAGCCCGGAGGCTGCTAGCACTGAAGCTTTCTTT.

This chain joins TRBV14 and TRBJ2-7; 7 nucleotides line up with TRBD1. Germline values: CDR1 SGHDN, CDR2 FVKESK. The V gene end was trimmed by 7 bases and the J gene end by 4 bases; junction bases not matched to a gene: 10. The CDR3 extends over 14 amino acids. The CDR3 coding sequence is TGTGCCAGCAACCGCCGGGACAGCCCTTACGAGCAGTACTTC. Its protein is CASNRRDSPYEQYF.

The chain has TRBV28 and TRBJ2-7; perhaps TRBD2 as D (6 bases). The germline V gene has CDR1 MDHEN and CDR2 SYDVKM. There are 14 residues in the CDR3. V lost 3 bases, J lost 1 base, and 10 bases lay in between. CDR3 residues: CASSFRRGSYEQYF. For the CDR3, the DNA is TGTGCCAGCAGTTTTAGACGGGGGTCCTACGAGCAGTACTTC.

The chain recombines TRBV15 with TRBJ1-1, with D unclear. The CDR3 runs to 15 residues. V lost 0 bases and J lost 2, with 10 bases in between. Germline-derived CDR1 and CDR2 are LNHNV and YYDKDF (reference sequence). The DNA for the CDR3 is TGTGCCACCAGCAGAGATACGGGAGTCAACACTGAAGCTTTCTTT. Translating gives CATSRDTGVNTEAFF.

This rearrangement joins TRBV7-9 to TRBJ1-5; D remains ambiguous. The CDR3 totals 12 residues. Trimming pared 1 base from V and 9 bases from J, leaving 7 bases between. Germline V gives CDR1 SEHNR, CDR2 FQNEAQ (reference sequence). This CDR3 is CASSLGGPPQHF. CDR3 nucleotide sequence: TGTGCCAGCAGCTTAGGAGGGCCGCCCCAGCATTTT.

This rearrangement joins TRBV5-1 to TRBJ2-3; no firm D call. V was clipped by 4 bases and J by 3 bases, with 6 bases between them. Germline CDR1 and CDR2: SGHRS and YFSETQ. The CDR3 sequence is 12 residues long. This chain's CDR3 is CASSRETDTQYF. The CDR3 nucleotides are TGCGCCAGCAGCCGAGAGACAGATACGCAGTATTTT.

CDR3 sequence reads: CASSRRGRFNSPLHF. The CDR3 bases are TGTGCCAGCAGTCGCAGGGGGCGTTTTAATTCACCCCTCCACTTT. V usage is TRBV27 and J usage is TRBJ1-6; TRBD1 matches 8 bases. Trimming removed 5 bases from V and 6 bases from J; junction bases left unmatched: 6. This CDR3 comprises 15 residues. Germline values: CDR1 MNHEY, CDR2 SMNVEV (reference sequence).

The chain is built from TRBV3-1 (or the pseudogene TRBV3-2) and TRBJ1-4, with 8 bases matching TRBD1. Germline V gene sequence: CDR1 LGHDT, CDR2 YNNKEL (reference sequence). This CDR3 is 15 amino acids long. The trim removed 4 bases at V and 3 bases at J, leaving 4 bases unmatched. In nucleotides, the CDR3 is TGTGCCAGCAGCCTTCAGGGGGCGGCTAATGAAAAACTGTTTTTT. This sequence encodes CASSLQGAANEKLFF.

The chain links TRBV11-3 to TRBJ2-7, with D possibly matching TRBD2 (6 bases). V was clipped by 1 base and J by 7 bases, with 14 bases between them. This CDR3 has 14 amino acids. Germline-derived CDR1 and CDR2 are SGHNT and YENEEA. The CDR3: CASSLVGLLREQYF. CDR3 nucleotide sequence: TGTGCCAGCAGCTTAGTGGGACTTCTAAGAGAGCAGTACTTC.

This clone was seen a single time. The rearrangement links TRBV19 to TRBJ1-5; possible D gene TRBD1, 5 bases. Germline CDR1 LNHDA, CDR2 SQIVND (reference sequence). The germline V and J ends were trimmed by 6 bases and 9 bases, with 18 bases remaining between them. The CDR3 consists of 14 residues. CDR3 coding DNA: TGTGCCAGTAGCCCCGGGGAGGGGTGGGGGCCCCAGCATTTT. Its protein product is CASSPGEGWGPQHF.

This sequence joins TRBV7-8 and TRBJ2-1; D is possibly TRBD1 (6 bases). Trimming left V 7 bases short and J 0 bases short, with 16 bases between. The CDR3 loop spans 16 amino acids. Germline V CDR1 and CDR2: SGHVS, FQNEAQ. The CDR3 DNA reads as TGTGCCAGCAACCGTAGGGGGTTGAGCTCCTACAATGAGCAGTTCTTC. Protein product: CASNRRGLSSYNEQFF. Full variable domain (missing parts from reference TRBV7-8 and TRBJ2-1): GAGVSQSPRYKVAKRGQDVALRCDPISGHVSLFWYQQALGQGPEFLTYFQNEAQLDKSGLPSDRFFAERPEGSVSTLKIQRTQQEDSAVYLCASNRRGLSSYNEQFFGPGTRLTVL.

With regard to this clone: The same CDR3 is also encoded by other DNA sequences in this sample. V is TRBV2 and J is TRBJ2-1; TRBD2 agrees at 12 bases. J gave up 4 bases and V 6 bases, and 1 base lay outside the gene matches. Germline CDR1 is SNHLY and CDR2 is FYNNEI. This CDR3 comprises 14 residues. This CDR3 is CASSGLAGYNEQFF. Here the CDR3 DNA reads TGTGCCAGCAGCGGACTAGCGGGGTACAATGAGCAGTTCTTC.